Listed below are T cell receptor beta chains from one sample, sequenced in a study of memory CD4+ T cells and cytomegalovirus serostatus. Profiled with immunoSEQ multiplex PCR; TCRdb holds only in-frame clones, not every one. The table has around 54,000 clones, around 78% seen once; the top ten hold approximately 0.7%. Sample: memory CD4+ T cells from blood. Receptors originate from an adult in good health and CMV-seronegative. Both conserved end residues are part of each CDR3. A D gene is named only where the DNA matches it firmly. Clone size is not always given. Where it is, it says once, few, many or a class for expanded clones.

>TRBV5-4|-|TRBJ2-1|TRBD2
TGTGCCAGCAGCGGAGCGGGAGTCGATGAGCAGTTCTTC
CASSGAGVDEQFF
>TRBV5-4|-|TRBJ2-1|-
TGTGCCAGCAGCTTCGGGACACTCTCAAACAATGAGCAGTTCTTC
CASSFGTLSNNEQFF
>TRBV6-5|few|TRBJ2-5|-
TGTGCCAGCAGTTACTCGAGGGTAGGGACCCAGTACTTC
CASSYSRVGTQYF
>TRBV30|-|TRBJ2-3|TRBD2
TGTGCCTGCGGACTAGCGGACACAGATACGCAGTATTTT
CACGLADTDTQYF
>TRBV7-9|once|TRBJ2-5|-
TGTGCCAGCAGCTTGATTAGGGAGACCCAGTACTTC
CASSLIRETQYF
>TRBV28|-|TRBJ1-1|TRBD1
TGTGCCAGCAGCCGAAGGGACAGATCGAACACTGAAGCTTTCTTT
CASSRRDRSNTEAFF
>TRBV27|few|TRBJ2-7|-
TGTGCCAGCAGTCACAGCGATACCTACGAGCAGTACTTC
CASSHSDTYEQYF
>TRBV6-1|-|TRBJ1-2|-
TGTGCCACCCCAACCTCAGGGATCGCCGGGAATGGCTACACCTTC
CATPTSGIAGNGYTF
>TRBV5-6|-|TRBJ2-3|TRBD2
TGTGCCAGCAGCTATCGGGGAGCGGGAGCTAGCACAGATACGCAGTATTTT
CASSYRGAGASTDTQYF
>TRBV13|-|TRBJ2-1|TRBD2
TGTGCCAGCAGCTCCGGACTAGCGGGTAGGAATGAGCAGTTCTTC
CASSSGLAGRNEQFF
>TRBV5-1|once|TRBJ1-1|-
TGCGCCAGCAGCTTGGGGTCCACAAGGAACACTGAAGCTTTCTTT
CASSLGSTRNTEAFF
>TRBV7-6|-|TRBJ2-5|TRBD1
TGTGCCAGCAGCTTAGCCCGAAGGGGGCCGGGAGAGACCCAGTACTTC
CASSLARRGPGETQYF
>TRBV6-1|-|TRBJ2-3|TRBD2
TGTGCCAGCAGAGCGGGAACACCCGGCACAGATACGCAGTATTTT
CASRAGTPGTDTQYF
>TRBV7-9|-|TRBJ2-5|TRBD2
TGTGCCAGCACCGATAGCGGGAGAGAGACCCAGTACTTC
CASTDSGRETQYF
>TRBV18|-|TRBJ1-2|TRBD1
TGTGCCAGCTCATCCCCGGGACAGGGGTGGAGTGGCTACACCTTC
CASSSPGQGWSGYTF
>TRBV4-1|-|TRBJ2-2|-
TGCGCCAGCAGCCAAGAATCACTTATTACCGGGGAGCTGTTTTTT
CASSQESLITGELFF
>TRBV7-9|-|TRBJ2-5|-
TGTGCCAGCAGCTTAACAGGGAGGGGAGAGACCCAGTACTTC
CASSLTGRGETQYF
>TRBV7-9|-|TRBJ2-3|TRBD2
TGTGCCAGCAGCTTAGCTAGCGGGAGGAGCACAGATACGCAGTATTTT
CASSLASGRSTDTQYF
>TRBV6-1|-|TRBJ2-7|TRBD1
TGTGCCAGCAGTGCTGGGACAGGGAAAGGCGAGCAGTACTTC
CASSAGTGKGEQYF
>TRBV6-1|-|TRBJ1-1|TRBD1
TGTGCCAGCAGAGGGACAGGGGGCGGCACTGAAGCTTTCTTT
CASRGTGGGTEAFF
>TRBV9|-|TRBJ2-1|TRBD2
TGTGCCAGCAGCGTGGGGGGGACTAGCGGCAGCGAGCAGTTCTTC
CASSVGGTSGSEQFF
>TRBV7-9|-|TRBJ2-7|-
TGTGCCAGCAGCTTACGGGGGAGTACTCCCTACGAGCAGTACTTC
CASSLRGSTPYEQYF
>TRBV6-1|few|TRBJ1-5|TRBD1
TGTGCCAGCAGTCCCACAGGGGACGACCAGCCCCAGCATTTT
CASSPTGDDQPQHF
>TRBV6-6|-|TRBJ2-6|-
TGTGCCAGCAGTGACCCAGGCTCTGGGGCCAACGTCCTGACTTTC
CASSDPGSGANVLTF
>TRBV11-3|few|TRBJ2-7|-
TGTGCCAGCAGCTACCCGGAGGAGCAGTACTTC
CASSYPEEQYF
>TRBV6-6|few|TRBJ2-3|TRBD1
TGTGCCAGCAGTGACAGGGGTGGCACAGATACGCAGTATTTT
CASSDRGGTDTQYF
>TRBV5-6|-|TRBJ1-2|-
TGTGCCAGCAGCTCTCTCTATGGCTACACCTTC
CASSSLYGYTF
>TRBV4-1|-|TRBJ2-2|-
TGCGCCAGCAGCCCCGGACCCATATCCCCTTCCACCGGGGAGCTGTTTTTT
CASSPGPISPSTGELFF
>TRBV9|-|TRBJ2-2|-
TGTGCCAGCAGCCCCTGGGGGGCGAACACCGGGGAGCTGTTTTTT
CASSPWGANTGELFF
>TRBV29-1|-|TRBJ2-7|-
TGCAGCGTTGCGGTAAGGGAGTTCGAGCAGTACTTC
CSVAVREFEQYF
>TRBV18|-|TRBJ1-4|TRBD1
TGTGCCAGCTCACTCACAGGGGGCGCCGGGATGGCAACTAATGAAAAACTGTTTTTT
CASSLTGGAGMATNEKLFF
>TRBV6-6|-|TRBJ2-3|-
TGTGCCACCCGTTCCTACACAGATACGCAGTATTTT
CATRSYTDTQYF
>TRBV6-1|-|TRBJ1-5|-
TGTGCCAGCAGTGAAGGGACCCATAGCAATCAGCCCCAGCATTTT
CASSEGTHSNQPQHF
>TRBV7-9|once|TRBJ2-1|TRBD2
TGTGCCAGCAGCTTTCTTAGCGGGAGTGGTGTAAATGAGCAGTTCTTC
CASSFLSGSGVNEQFF
>TRBV28|-|TRBJ1-2|TRBD1
TGTGCCAGCACCTCGGGAGGGGGCCCCTATGGCTACACCTTC
CASTSGGGPYGYTF
>TRBV10-3|-|TRBJ1-2|-
TGTGCCATCAGTGAGTCGGGCCAGGGTATAGATGGCTACACCTTC
CAISESGQGIDGYTF
>TRBV10-1|-|TRBJ2-1|-
TGCGCCAGCAGTGAGCTAGGGGAAGGGACTCCAAAATCGGAGCAGTTCTTC
CASSELGEGTPKSEQFF
>TRBV11-1|few|TRBJ2-7|TRBD2
TGTGCCAGCAGCTCCGGGACTAGAATTTACGAGCAGTACTTC
CASSSGTRIYEQYF
>TRBV30|-|TRBJ1-2|-
TGTGCCTGGATGATGAGTCAAGGGAGAGGTAGTGGCTACACCTTC
CAWMMSQGRGSGYTF
>TRBV29-1|once|TRBJ1-2|-
TGCAGCGTTCAGGGCGCGGGCTATGGCTACACCTTC
CSVQGAGYGYTF
>TRBV30|few|TRBJ1-2|-
TGTGCCTGGAACAAAATGGCGACAACTAACTATGGCTACACCTTC
CAWNKMATTNYGYTF
>TRBV5-5|-|TRBJ1-3|-
TGTGCCAGCAGCCGGTTGGGGATTAGCTCTGGAAACACCATATATTTT
CASSRLGISSGNTIYF
>TRBV29-1|-|TRBJ1-4|-
TGCAGCGTTGTGTCAGGGGCGGGCGAAAAACTGTTTTTT
CSVVSGAGEKLFF
>TRBV5-1|few|TRBJ2-2|-
TGCGCCAGCAGCCCCTACACCGGGGAGCTGTTTTTT
CASSPYTGELFF
>TRBV5-1|few|TRBJ2-1|-
TGCGCCAGCAGCTTGGTAGGAGGGTTCAACAATGAGCAGTTCTTC
CASSLVGGFNNEQFF
>TRBV2|-|TRBJ2-1|-
TGTGCCAGCACCGGACAGAGCTCCTACAATGAGCAGTTCTTC
CASTGQSSYNEQFF
>TRBV29-1|-|TRBJ1-5|TRBD1
TGCAGCGTGAGGACAGGGGATAATCAGCCCCAGCATTTT
CSVRTGDNQPQHF
>TRBV7-9|once|TRBJ2-1|-
TGTGCCAGCAGCTTAGAGGGATGGGGGAGCCCTAGGAATGAGCAGTTCTTC
CASSLEGWGSPRNEQFF
>TRBV11-2|-|TRBJ2-2|TRBD1
TGTGCCAGCAGCCGGGGACAGAGGAACACCGGGGAGCTGTTTTTT
CASSRGQRNTGELFF
>TRBV15|-|TRBJ2-4|-
TGTGCCACCTCTCTTAGGGTGGGGATGGCCAAAAACATTCAGTACTTC
CATSLRVGMAKNIQYF
>TRBV7-9|-|TRBJ2-2|-
TGTGCCAGCAGCTTGTCTGCGACTTTATACACCGGGGAGCTGTTTTTT
CASSLSATLYTGELFF
>TRBV28|few|TRBJ1-1|TRBD1
TGTGCCACCTACACAGGGGGCACTGAAGCTTTCTTT
CATYTGGTEAFF
>TRBV5-4|-|TRBJ2-7|TRBD1
TGTGCCAGCAGCCTACGCGGCAGGGACAGGGGTCACTACGAGCAGTACTTC
CASSLRGRDRGHYEQYF